The entry below describes one T cell receptor (beta chain). The antigen is unknown. Division of CD4+ cells produced a CD45RA+ naive subset and a CD45RA-negative memory subset. The germline V gene encodes CDR1 MGHDK and CDR2 SYGVNS. CDR3 length: 15 residues. V was pared by 6 bases and J by 6 bases, with 8 bases of the junction left unmatched. TCRdb's table, derived via immunoSEQ multiplex PCR, lists solely in-frame clones and lacks some. The sample consists of some 550,000 clones, less than 98% of them appearing once. The data originate from a study of shared clonotypes between healthy human individuals. Study results and limitations: Represented genetic and exposure-history diversity was restricted by having few donors. Compared with memory subsets, naive subsets generally had larger estimated richness. Only blood was sampled; tissue repertoires likely differ.

The sample consisted of naive CD4+ T cells sorted from blood. The subset was: CD45RA+ positively selected. The TCR sequence derives from a woman in her twenties or thirties in good health. The J gene is TRBJ2-1, the V gene TRBV25-1; 10 nucleotides align to TRBD2. The CDR3 nucleotides read TGTGCCAGCAGGGTGCCTAGCGGGAGAGGCAATGAGCAGTTCTTC. It encodes CASRVPSGRGNEQFF.